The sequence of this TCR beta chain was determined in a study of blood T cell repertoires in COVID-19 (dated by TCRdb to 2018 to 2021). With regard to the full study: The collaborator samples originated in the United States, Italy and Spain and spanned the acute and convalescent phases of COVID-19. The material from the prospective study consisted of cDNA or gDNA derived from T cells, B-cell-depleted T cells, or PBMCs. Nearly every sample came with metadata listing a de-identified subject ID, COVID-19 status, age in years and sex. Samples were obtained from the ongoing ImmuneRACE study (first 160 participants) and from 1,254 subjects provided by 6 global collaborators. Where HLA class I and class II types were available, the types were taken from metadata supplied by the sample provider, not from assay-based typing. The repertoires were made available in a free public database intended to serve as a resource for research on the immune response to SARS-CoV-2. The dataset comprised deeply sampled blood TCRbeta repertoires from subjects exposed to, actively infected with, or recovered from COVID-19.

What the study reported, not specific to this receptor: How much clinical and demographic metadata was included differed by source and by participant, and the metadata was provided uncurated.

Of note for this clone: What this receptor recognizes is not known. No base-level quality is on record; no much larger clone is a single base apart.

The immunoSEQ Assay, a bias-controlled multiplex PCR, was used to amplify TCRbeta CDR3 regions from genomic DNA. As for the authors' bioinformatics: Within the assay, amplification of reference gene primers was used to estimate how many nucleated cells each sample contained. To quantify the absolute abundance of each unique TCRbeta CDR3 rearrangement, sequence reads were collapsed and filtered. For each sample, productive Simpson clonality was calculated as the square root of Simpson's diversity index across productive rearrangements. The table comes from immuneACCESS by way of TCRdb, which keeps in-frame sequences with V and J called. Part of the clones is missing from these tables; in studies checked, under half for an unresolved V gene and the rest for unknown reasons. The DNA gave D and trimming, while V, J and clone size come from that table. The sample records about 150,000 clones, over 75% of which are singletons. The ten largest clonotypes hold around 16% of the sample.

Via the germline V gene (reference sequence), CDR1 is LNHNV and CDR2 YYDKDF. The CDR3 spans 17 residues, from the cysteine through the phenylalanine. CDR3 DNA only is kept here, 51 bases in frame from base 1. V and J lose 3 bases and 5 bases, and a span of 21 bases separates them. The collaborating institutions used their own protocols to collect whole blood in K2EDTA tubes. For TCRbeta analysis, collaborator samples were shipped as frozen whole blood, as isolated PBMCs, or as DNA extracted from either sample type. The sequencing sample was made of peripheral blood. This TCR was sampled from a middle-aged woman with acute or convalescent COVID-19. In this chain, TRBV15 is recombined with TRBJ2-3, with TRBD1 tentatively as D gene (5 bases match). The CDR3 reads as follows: CATSSDRTLGMGDTQYF. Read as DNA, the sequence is TGTGCCACCAGCAGCGATAGGACACTGGGGATGGGAGATACGCAGTATTTT.